This TCR beta chain was identified in a study of graft-versus-host responses after intestinal transplantation. Overall study context: Transplantation in recipients was multivisceral, liver-intestinal, or isolated intestinal. Induction with anti-thymocyte globulin, then tacrolimus and steroids for roughly 3 years, was given to all recipients.

V shed 5 bases and J 0 bases; nucleotides not matched to a gene: 11. The CDR3 contains 17 residues. Germline values: CDR1 SGHAT, CDR2 FQDESV (reference sequence). The responders that had proliferated, CFSE-low CD3+CD4+ and CD3+CD8+ cells, were sorted after the reaction. Overall study results and limits: High graft-versus-host to host-versus-graft clonal ratios were seen in allografts of patients with graft-donor T cell macrochimerism.

This clone turned up a few times. Profiling relied on immunoSEQ multiplex PCR, and the TCRdb table lists in-frame clones only, not all of them. The sample yields about 10,000 clones, about 33% seen once. The chain recombines TRBV11-1 with TRBJ2-3; 7 bases map to TRBD1. The clonotype comes from a human patient who was an organ donor for intestinal transplantation. The sequenced sample was alloreactive CD4+ T cells from a mixed lymphocyte reaction culture, obtained before transplantation. Subset specified: CFSE-low proliferating T cells sorted from roughly six-day pre-transplant mixed lymphocyte reaction (GvH or HvG direction). Here the CDR3 DNA reads TGTGCCAGCAGCCCCCCAAGGGACAGACTAAGCACAGATACGCAGTATTTT. Its protein product is CASSPPRDRLSTDTQYF. Complete variable domain (other parts from reference TRBV11-1 and TRBJ2-3): EAEVAQSPRYKITEKSQAVAFWCDPISGHATLYWYRQILGQGPELLVQFQDESVVDDSQLPKDRFSAERLKGVDSTLKIQPAELGDSAMYLCASSPPRDRLSTDTQYFGPGTRLTVL.